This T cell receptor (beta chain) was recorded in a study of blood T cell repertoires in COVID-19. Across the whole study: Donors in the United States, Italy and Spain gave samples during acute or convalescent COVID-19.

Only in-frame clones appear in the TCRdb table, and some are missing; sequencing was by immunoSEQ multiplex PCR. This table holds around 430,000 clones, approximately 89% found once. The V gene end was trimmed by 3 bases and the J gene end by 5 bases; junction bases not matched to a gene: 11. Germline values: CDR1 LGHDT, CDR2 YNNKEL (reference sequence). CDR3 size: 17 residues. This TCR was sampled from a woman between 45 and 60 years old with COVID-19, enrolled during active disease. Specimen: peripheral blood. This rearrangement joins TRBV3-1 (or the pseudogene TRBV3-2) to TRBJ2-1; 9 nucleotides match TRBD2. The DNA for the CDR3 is TGTGCCAGCAGCCAGGCACCCTTTGCGGGGGGGAACAATGAGCAGTTCTTC. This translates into CASSQAPFAGGNNEQFF.